The clone carrying this T cell receptor (beta chain) was counted ten times or more. This specimen belongs to a study of spatial heterogeneity in lung cancer. Time point noted: sample taken at primary tumor resection. Material for sequencing was whole RNA from tumor, nontumor lung or frozen PBMC, left unsorted. The CDR3 length is 14 residues. CDR1 is MGHDK and CDR2 is SYGVNS in the germline V gene. The V and J ends lost 8 bases and 5 bases, in that order; junction bases with no gene match: 9. One entry per CDR3 protein, called by TCRdb with MiXCR from the 5' RACE reads. The profile shows 25,000 to 30,000 distinct CDR3 sequences, roughly 13% of them singletons.

The TCR sequence derives from a female donor with early-stage non-small cell lung cancer. The chain has TRBV25-1 and TRBJ2-3, with TRBD2 matching 8 bases. The sample here was PBMCs, taken at surgery. The CDR3, as DNA: TGTGCCAGCTCGCTAGCGGGCTCGGGAGATACGCAGTATTTT. Translation: CASSLAGSGDTQYF.